This entry lists 20 T cell receptor beta chains sequenced from one sample in a study of OX40 agonist ivuxolimab in advanced cancers. Assay: immunoSEQ multiplex PCR; the TCRdb copy retains only in-frame clones and omits some. The data show roughly 67,000 clones, over 70% seen once. The source was CD4+ or CD8+ T cells sorted from blood, collected in a trial of the OX40 agonist ivuxolimab. These receptor sequences come from an adult with an advanced solid tumor such as melanoma, head and neck, liver or kidney cancer.

This rearrangement joins TRBV6-5 to TRBJ1-2, with 7 positions matching TRBD1. The CDR3 totals 16 residues. J gave up 2 bases and V 4 bases, and 10 bases lay outside the gene matches. Germline CDR1 MNHEY, CDR2 SVGAGI. The CDR3 spells CASSFLGQRENYGYTF. The CDR3 DNA reads as TGTGCCAGCAGTTTTCTGGGACAGCGGGAGAACTATGGCTACACCTTC.

The chain has TRBV5-1 and TRBJ1-1, with D unclear. The CDR3 is made up of 15 amino acids. The germline CDR1 and CDR2 sequences are SGHRS and YFSETQ. Trimming took off 0 bases at V and 0 bases at J, with 9 bases between the two ends. In DNA form, the CDR3 reads TGCGCCAGCAGCTTGGGTTGGAACTTGAACACTGAAGCTTTCTTT. Its protein is CASSLGWNLNTEAFF.

This chain joins TRBV5-1 and TRBJ2-5; TRBD2 is a possible D gene (5 bases). Germline assignment: CDR1 SGHRS and CDR2 YFSETQ. The CDR3 has 15 amino acids. The ends were cut back, 5 bases at V and 2 bases at J, with 16 bases in the middle. The CDR3 sequence is CASRSDGSVQETQYF. In nucleotides, the CDR3 is TGCGCCAGCAGGTCCGATGGGAGCGTGCAAGAGACCCAGTACTTC.

The V gene is TRBV14, the J gene TRBJ2-5, with TRBD2 matching 13 bases. CDR1 and CDR2 from the germline V gene are SGHDN and FVKESK. The CDR3 totals 18 residues. V gave up 0 bases and J gave up 6 bases; unmatched junction bases: 10. The CDR3 region has the DNA TGTGCCAGCAGCCAAGAGGGGACTAGCGGGACCTACGGAAAGACCCAGTACTTC. It yields the protein CASSQEGTSGTYGKTQYF.

The V gene is TRBV27, the J gene TRBJ2-7, with TRBD1 identical over 8 bases. CDR1 is MNHEY, CDR2 SMNVEV, per germline (reference sequence). The CDR3 runs 15 residues. The V gene end was trimmed by 4 bases and the J gene end by 0 bases; junction bases not matched to a gene: 5. As DNA, the CDR3 is TGTGCCAGCAGTTCTACCGGGACAGGCTCCTACGAGCAGTACTTC. Translated: CASSSTGTGSYEQYF.

The chain couples TRBV28 to TRBJ1-2, with 7 bases aligning to TRBD1. CDR1 MDHEN and CDR2 SYDVKM come from the germline V gene. Trimming took 6 bases from V and 2 from J; bases not matched to a gene: 6. The CDR3 sequence is 14 residues long. The CDR3 protein is CASSDAGQNYGYTF. CDR3 in DNA: TGTGCCAGCAGCGACGCGGGACAGAACTATGGCTACACCTTC.

Worth noting for this clone: Its ends do not fully match the called genes, so a read error is possible. The sample contains more than one DNA sequence encoding this CDR3. The chain carries TRBV9 and TRBJ1-3; TRBD1 is a possible D gene (5 bases). The CDR3 runs to 15 residues. The germline V gene has CDR1 SGDLS and CDR2 YYNGEE. Here the CDR3 reads CASSVGGRVGNTIYF. The DNA for the CDR3 is TGCGCCAGCAGCGTAGGCGGCAGGGTTGGAAACACCATATATTTT. Full variable domain (remainder filled in from reference TRBV9 and TRBJ1-3): DSGVTQTPKHLITATGQRVTLRCSPRSGDLSVYWYQQSLDQGLQFLIQYYNGEERAKGNILERFSAQQFPDLHSELNLSSLELGDSALYFCASSVGGRVGNTIYFGEGSWLTVV.

The V and J genes are TRBV19 and TRBJ2-1; unclear D gene. V lost 3 bases and J 2 bases, leaving 11 bases between the germline ends. Germline V lookup: CDR1 LNHDA, CDR2 SQIVND (reference sequence). CDR3 size: 15 residues. Written as DNA, the CDR3 is TGTGCCAGTAGTATCGGAGCGACTCCCTACAATGAGCAGTTCTTC. It translates to CASSIGATPYNEQFF.

The chain joins TRBV28 to TRBJ1-1; D perhaps matches TRBD1 (5 bases). Germline V CDR1 and CDR2: MDHEN, SYDVKM. V lost 11 bases and J 6 bases, leaving 13 bases between the germline ends. The CDR3 has 11 amino acids. The chain's CDR3 is CASIRDPEAFF. CDR3 DNA sequence: TGTGCCTCAATAAGGGACCCTGAAGCTTTCTTT.

The rearrangement joins TRBV5-4 to TRBJ1-2; D is possibly TRBD1 (5 bases). CDR3 length: 14 residues. Trimming shortened V by 6 bases and J by 0 bases, and 12 bases separated the two germline ends. The V gene's germline CDR1 is SGHNT and CDR2 YYREEE (reference sequence). Here the CDR3 reads CASNMAGANYGYTF. CDR3 nucleotides: TGTGCCAGCAACATGGCGGGGGCTAACTATGGCTACACCTTC.

This chain connects TRBV30 to TRBJ2-7; 7 positions match TRBD1. The V segment lost 3 bases and the J segment 7 bases; nucleotides outside the gene matches: 12. The CDR3 spans 14 residues. In germline, CDR1 is GTSNPN, CDR2 SVGIG (reference sequence). The CDR3 DNA sequence: TGTGCCTGGAGATCTTCAGGGGGAACTGGAGAGCAGTACTTC. It encodes CAWRSSGGTGEQYF.

The chain uses TRBV11-1 and TRBJ2-3; D not resolved. The CDR3 is made up of 13 amino acids. The ends were cut back, 1 base at V and 2 bases at J, with 4 bases in the middle. Germline CDR1 reads SGHAT; CDR2 reads FQDESV (reference sequence). For the CDR3, the DNA is TGTGCCAGCAGCTTAGACCACACAGATACGCAGTATTTT. Amino acid sequence: CASSLDHTDTQYF.

The chain combines TRBV27 with TRBJ2-5, with a possible D match to TRBD2 (8 bases). V lost 7 bases, J lost 12 bases, and 18 bases lay in between. CDR3 length: 12 residues. Germline assignment: CDR1 MNHEY and CDR2 SMNVEV (reference sequence). Written as DNA, the CDR3 is TGTGCCAGCAATACCCGGGGGGGACAGAAGTACTTC. Its protein product is CASNTRGGQKYF.

This clone has a single count. The chain joins TRBV11-2 to TRBJ2-5; 9 bases map to TRBD2. V was clipped by 6 bases and J by 4 bases; unmatched bases: 12. CDR3 length equals 16 residues. The germline V gene has CDR1 SGHAT and CDR2 FQNNGV. The CDR3 here is CASRSRSGRPGETQYF. The CDR3, as DNA: TGTGCCAGCAGGTCTCGGAGCGGGAGGCCGGGAGAGACCCAGTACTTC.

The gene calls are TRBV19 and TRBJ1-5; D possibly corresponds to TRBD1 (6 bases). Trimming took off 7 bases at V and 6 bases at J, with 22 bases between the two ends. This CDR3 has 16 residues. Germline V gene lookup returns CDR1 LNHDA and CDR2 SQIVND (reference sequence). CDR3 sequence (DNA): TGTGCCAGTAACCGACCCGGAGGGGGTGCGGGTCAGCCCCAGCATTTT. Encoded protein: CASNRPGGGAGQPQHF.

The genes are TRBV28 and TRBJ2-1; TRBD2 aligns across 8 bases. The CDR3 extends over 14 amino acids. The V gene's germline CDR1 is MDHEN and CDR2 SYDVKM. V lost 10 bases to trimming and J lost 4 bases; unmatched junction nucleotides: 9. The CDR3 nucleotides read TGTGCCACTGAACCTAGCGGGTCTTACAATGAGCAGTTCTTC. Translated, it gives CATEPSGSYNEQFF. Full variable domain (missing parts from reference TRBV28 and TRBJ2-1): DVKVTQSSRYLVKRTGEKVFLECVQDMDHENMFWYRQDPGLGLRLIYFSYDVKMKEKGDIPEGYSVSREKKERFSLILESASTNQTSMYLCATEPSGSYNEQFFGPGTRLTVL.

This clone was counted a single time. J is TRBJ1-2 and V is TRBV19; 9 bases match TRBD1. This CDR3 has 14 residues. CDR1 is LNHDA and CDR2 is SQIVND in the germline V gene (reference sequence). V shed 4 bases and J 5 bases; nucleotides not matched to a gene: 5. CDR3 nucleotides: TGTGCCAGTAGTAACTTACAGGGGGCTTATGGCTACACCTTC. Its translation is CASSNLQGAYGYTF.

The chain joins TRBV14 to TRBJ2-1, with TRBD1 identical over 9 bases. Germline V gene data show CDR1 as SGHDN and CDR2 as FVKESK. The CDR3 consists of 16 residues. With 4 bases clipped from V and 2 bases from J, the junction kept 6 bases outside the gene matches. The CDR3 spells CASSPNRGPTYNEQFF. CDR3 coding DNA: TGTGCCAGCAGCCCGAACAGGGGGCCGACCTACAATGAGCAGTTCTTC.

V is TRBV10-1 and J is TRBJ2-5, with 11 bases lining up with TRBD2. The DNA end lines up better with TRBJ2-7; the J call may be wrong. The germline V gene encodes CDR1 WNHNN and CDR2 SYGVQD (reference sequence). This CDR3 has 15 amino acids. CDR3 in amino acids: CASSESTSGDDEQYF. CDR3 bases: TGCGCCAGCAGTGAGTCGACTAGCGGGGACGACGAGCAGTACTTC.

The rearrangement links TRBV28 to TRBJ1-2; D is undetermined. Germline values: CDR1 MDHEN, CDR2 SYDVKM. This CDR3 has 14 amino acids. Trimming shortened V by 2 bases and J by 5 bases, and 12 bases separated the two germline ends. The CDR3 nucleotides read TGTGCCAGCAGTTTACACGCGAGTCAGTATGGCTACACCTTC. It specifies CASSLHASQYGYTF.